These T cell receptor beta chains were read from a single sample in a study of T cells in Graves' hyperthyroidism and ophthalmopathy. TCRdb re-derived calls from the multiplex PCR reads in MiXCR, one entry per CDR3 protein. The sample yields around 300,000 distinct CDR3 sequences, roughly 15% seen once. Sample: blood. The source of these receptors is a woman in her 30s with Graves' hyperthyroidism that later progressed to Graves' ophthalmopathy. CDR3s include the opening cysteine and the closing phenylalanine or tryptophan. A D gene is named only where the DNA matches it firmly. Part of the rows lack a size; the others show once, few, many or a class for expanded clones.

many	TRBV7-9	NA	TRBJ2-5	CASSLERGETQYF	TGTGCCAGCAGCTTAGAAAGGGGAGAGACCCAGTACTTC
NA	TRBV3-1	TRBD2	TRBJ2-5	CASSQIAGGLETQYF	TGTGCCAGCAGCCAGATAGCGGGAGGATTAGAGACCCAGTACTTC
many	TRBV27	TRBD1	TRBJ2-1	CASSAGTDRYNEQFF	TGTGCCAGCAGCGCAGGGACAGACCGATACAATGAGCAGTTCTTC
many	TRBV28	NA	TRBJ2-5	CASTSGETQYF	TGTGCCAGCACCTCAGGGGAGACCCAGTACTTC
many	TRBV20-1	NA	TRBJ2-3	CSARPHYSVFTDTQYF	TGCAGTGCCAGACCTCATTACAGTGTATTTACAGATACGCAGTATTTT
few	TRBV12-3/TRBV12-4	NA	TRBJ2-5	CASSGLPETQYF	TGTGCCAGCAGCGGCCTCCCGGAGACCCAGTACTTC
few	TRBV25-1	NA	TRBJ2-7	CASRYGNSYEQYF	TGTGCCAGCAGGTATGGGAACTCCTACGAGCAGTACTTC
few	TRBV6-1	NA	TRBJ2-7	CASTGERGGSSSYEQYF	TGTGCCAGCACGGGGGAGAGGGGAGGTTCTAGCTCCTACGAGCAGTACTTC
many	TRBV20-1	NA	TRBJ1-5	CSAREGDQPQHF	TGCAGTGCTAGAGAGGGAGATCAGCCCCAGCATTTT
NA	TRBV10-3	NA	TRBJ2-3	CAISEPLEASPPDTQYF	TGTGCCATCAGTGAGCCCCTGGAGGCGAGTCCCCCAGATACGCAGTATTTT
many	TRBV12-3/TRBV12-4	NA	TRBJ2-4	CASSLRKNIQYF	TGTGCCAGCAGTTTAAGGAAAAACATTCAGTACTTC
many	TRBV11-1	TRBD1	TRBJ2-1	CASSLGVYFQGASYNEQFF	TGTGCCAGCAGCTTAGGGGTCTATTTTCAGGGGGCAAGCTACAATGAGCAGTTCTTC
many	TRBV11-2	TRBD2	TRBJ2-2	CASSPRTSGYTGELFF	TGTGCCAGCAGCCCGCGGACTAGCGGATACACCGGGGAGCTGTTTTTT
many	TRBV7-9	TRBD2	TRBJ2-3	CASSLSAGQGTQYF	TGTGCCAGCAGCTTATCAGCGGGGCAGGGTACGCAGTATTTT
many	TRBV24-1	NA	TRBJ1-1	CATSDRRMNTEAFF	TGTGCCACGAGCGATCGGAGGATGAACACTGAAGCTTTCTTT
NA	TRBV6-5	TRBD1	TRBJ2-1	CASSYSVGTGDGVGYNEQFF	TGTGCCAGCAGTTACAGCGTCGGGACAGGGGACGGGGTAGGCTACAATGAGCAGTTCTTC
many	TRBV7-9	NA	TRBJ2-1	CASSPVSEQFF	TGTGCCAGCAGCCCAGTCAGTGAGCAGTTCTTC
many	TRBV18	TRBD2	TRBJ2-1	CASSPGLAGGSEQFF	TGTGCCAGCTCGCCAGGACTAGCGGGAGGATCTGAGCAGTTCTTC
many	TRBV6-2/TRBV6-3	NA	TRBJ1-2	CASEGLNYGYTF	TGTGCCAGCGAGGGACTGAACTATGGCTACACCTTC
NA	TRBV20-1	NA	TRBJ2-7	CSARIRSSYEQYF	TGCAGTGCGAGGATTAGGAGCTCCTACGAGCAGTACTTC
many	TRBV3-1	NA	TRBJ2-1	CASSLILGHEQFF	TGTGCCAGCAGCCTCATTCTCGGCCATGAGCAGTTCTTC
NA	TRBV9	TRBD1	TRBJ1-1	CASSPGTGWTEAFF	TGTGCCAGCAGTCCCGGGACAGGCTGGACTGAAGCTTTCTTT
many	TRBV7-2	TRBD1	TRBJ1-2	CASSSGTGGRGNGYTF	TGTGCCAGCAGCTCCGGGACAGGGGGCCGGGGGAACGGCTACACCTTC
many	TRBV7-2	TRBD1	TRBJ2-5	CASSQQGAGETQYF	TGTGCCAGCAGCCAACAGGGGGCGGGGGAGACCCAGTACTTC
NA	TRBV6-2/TRBV6-3	NA	TRBJ2-1	CASSYRVILLGNEQFF	TGTGCCAGCAGTTACAGGGTGATCCTCCTTGGCAATGAGCAGTTCTTC
many	TRBV6-6	NA	TRBJ2-3	CASSYRPGESDTQYF	TGTGCCAGCAGTTACCGGCCAGGAGAATCAGATACGCAGTATTTT
many	TRBV11-2	NA	TRBJ2-2	CASSRVGSTGELFF	TGTGCCAGCAGCCGCGTGGGAAGCACCGGGGAGCTGTTTTTT
many	TRBV28	NA	TRBJ2-2	CASSLWGSTNTGELFF	TGTGCCAGCAGCCTTTGGGGGAGCACGAACACCGGGGAGCTGTTTTTT
many	TRBV6-6	TRBD2	TRBJ2-7	CASSYTGLAGDSYEQYF	TGTGCCAGCAGTTACACGGGACTAGCGGGCGACTCCTACGAGCAGTACTTC
many	TRBV24-1	NA	TRBJ2-2	CATSPSDTGELFF	TGTGCCACCAGCCCGTCCGATACCGGGGAGCTGTTTTTT
many	TRBV28	NA	TRBJ2-2	CASSSANTGELFF	TGTGCCAGCAGTTCCGCGAACACCGGGGAGCTGTTTTTT
many	TRBV29-1	TRBD2	TRBJ2-1	CSVDAILANYNEQFF	TGCAGCGTTGACGCGATACTAGCGAACTACAATGAGCAGTTCTTC
many	TRBV7-6	TRBD1	TRBJ1-2	CASSLGPTSGGGYGYTF	TGTGCCAGCAGCTTAGGTCCAACCTCAGGGGGGGGCTATGGCTACACCTTC
NA	TRBV7-8	TRBD1	TRBJ1-2	CASSLDRLTYGYTF	TGTGCCAGCAGCTTGGACAGGCTTACCTATGGCTACACCTTC
many	TRBV28	NA	TRBJ2-2	CASSSQGNTGELFF	TGTGCCAGCAGCTCTCAGGGGAACACCGGGGAGCTGTTTTTT
NA	TRBV11-2	TRBD2	TRBJ2-3	CASSGGGLTTDTQYF	TGTGCCAGCAGCGGGGGGGGTCTTACCACAGATACGCAGTATTTT
many	TRBV18	NA	TRBJ2-1	CASSPPSSAYEQFF	TGTGCCAGCTCACCACCGTCTAGCGCCTATGAGCAGTTCTTC